The sequence of this TCR beta chain was determined in a study of tumor-infiltrating lymphocytes in primary liver carcinoma. Study-level findings and limits: Compared with tumor region pairs, tumor-adjacent and tumor-blood pairs overlapped less.

Worth noting for this clonotype: Antigen specificity is unknown.

TCR beta cDNA was prepared out of approximately 500 ng total RNA by means of a constant-region primer. A slightly modified ARM-PCR protocol with three nested multiplex PCR rounds produced these TCR beta libraries. Researchers ran the first two PCR rounds for roughly 11 cycles each with TRBV1-TRBV30 forward primers and a C-beta reverse primer. A single record per CDR3 protein comes from TCRdb applying MiXCR to the multiplex PCR reads. Of 75,000 to 80,000 distinct CDR3 sequences in the sample, 69% were seen once. From germline, CDR1 is SQVTM and CDR2 ANQGSEA. This CDR3 is built from 13 residues. V was trimmed by 4 bases and J by 5 bases, leaving 12 bases between them. The tissue used was unsorted bulk material of about 19-31 mg. RNA and DNA were co-extracted from it with the AllPrep DNA/RNA mini kit.

The chain couples TRBV29-1 to TRBJ2-1; D perhaps matches TRBD2 (5 bases). The source is a man in his forties with primary liver carcinoma and hepatitis B virus infection. The specimen sequenced was tumor-adjacent normal liver tissue. CDR3 sequence reads: CSVARVGDNEQFF. The CDR3 nucleotides read TGCAGCGTTGCCAGAGTCGGGGACAATGAGCAGTTCTTC.